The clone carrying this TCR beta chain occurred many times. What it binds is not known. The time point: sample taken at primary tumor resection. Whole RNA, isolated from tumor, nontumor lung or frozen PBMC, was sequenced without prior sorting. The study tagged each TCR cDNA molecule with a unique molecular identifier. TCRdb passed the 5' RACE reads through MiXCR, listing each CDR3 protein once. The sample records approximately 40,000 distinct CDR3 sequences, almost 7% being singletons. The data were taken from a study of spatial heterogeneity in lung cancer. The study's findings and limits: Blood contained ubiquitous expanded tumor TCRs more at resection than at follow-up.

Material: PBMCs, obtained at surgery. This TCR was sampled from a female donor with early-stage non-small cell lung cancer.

The DNA of the CDR3 is TGTGCCAGCAGCGACCCGAGACTAGTTTTCGGTGAGCAGTTCTTC. It specifies CASSDPRLVFGEQFF. The chain combines TRBV7-2 with TRBJ2-1; the D gene is possibly TRBD2 (6 bases). The CDR3 spans 15 residues. With 5 bases removed from V and 9 bases from J, the gap between germline ends came to 20 bases. Germline V CDR1 and CDR2: SGHTA, FQGNSA.